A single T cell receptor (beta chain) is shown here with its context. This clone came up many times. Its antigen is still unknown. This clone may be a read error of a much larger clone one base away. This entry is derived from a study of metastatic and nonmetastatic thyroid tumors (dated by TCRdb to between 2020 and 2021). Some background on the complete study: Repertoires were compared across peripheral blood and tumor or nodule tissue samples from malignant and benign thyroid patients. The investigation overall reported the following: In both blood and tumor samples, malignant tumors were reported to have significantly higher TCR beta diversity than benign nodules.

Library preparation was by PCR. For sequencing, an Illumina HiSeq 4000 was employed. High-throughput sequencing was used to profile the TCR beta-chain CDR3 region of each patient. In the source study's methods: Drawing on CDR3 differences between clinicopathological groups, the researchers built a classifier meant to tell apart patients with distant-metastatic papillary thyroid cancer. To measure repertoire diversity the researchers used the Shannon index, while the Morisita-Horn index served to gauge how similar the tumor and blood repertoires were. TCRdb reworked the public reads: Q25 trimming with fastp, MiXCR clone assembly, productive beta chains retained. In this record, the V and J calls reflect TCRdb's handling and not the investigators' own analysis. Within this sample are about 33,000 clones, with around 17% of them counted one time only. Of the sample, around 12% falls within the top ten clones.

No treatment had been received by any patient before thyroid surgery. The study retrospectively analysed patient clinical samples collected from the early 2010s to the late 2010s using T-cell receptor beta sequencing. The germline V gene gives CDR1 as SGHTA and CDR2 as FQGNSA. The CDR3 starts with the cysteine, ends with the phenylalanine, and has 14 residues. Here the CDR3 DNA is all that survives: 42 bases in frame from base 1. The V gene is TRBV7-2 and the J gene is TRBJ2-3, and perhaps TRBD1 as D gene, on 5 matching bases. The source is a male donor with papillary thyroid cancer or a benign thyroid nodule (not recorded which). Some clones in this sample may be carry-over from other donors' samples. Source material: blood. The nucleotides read TGTGCCAGCAGCTTAGATCAGGGCGCAGATACGCAGTGTTTT. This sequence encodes CASSLDQGADTQCF.